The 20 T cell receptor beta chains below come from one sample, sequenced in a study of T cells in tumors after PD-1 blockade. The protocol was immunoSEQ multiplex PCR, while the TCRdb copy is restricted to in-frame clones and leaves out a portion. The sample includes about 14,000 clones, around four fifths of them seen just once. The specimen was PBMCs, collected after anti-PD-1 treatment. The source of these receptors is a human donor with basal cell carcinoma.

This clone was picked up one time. The CDR3, as DNA: TGTGCCAGCAGCTTAAATCTCGGGGGCTATCAGCCCCAGCATTTT. It encodes CASSLNLGGYQPQHF. This chain links TRBV5-6 with TRBJ1-5, with D maybe TRBD1 (6 bases). The CDR3 extends over 15 amino acids. Germline V gene sequence: CDR1 SGHDT, CDR2 YYEEEE. V was shortened by 2 bases and J by 5 bases, with 14 bases between the two germline ends.

CDR3 sequence (DNA): TGTGCCAGCAGTCGTTACAGGCTCTATGGCTACACCTTC. Translating gives CASSRYRLYGYTF. J is TRBJ1-2 and V is TRBV28, with D tentatively TRBD1 (5 bases). Germline-derived CDR1 and CDR2 are MDHEN and SYDVKM. There are 13 residues in the CDR3. V dropped 5 bases and J dropped 4 bases, with 11 bases sitting between them.

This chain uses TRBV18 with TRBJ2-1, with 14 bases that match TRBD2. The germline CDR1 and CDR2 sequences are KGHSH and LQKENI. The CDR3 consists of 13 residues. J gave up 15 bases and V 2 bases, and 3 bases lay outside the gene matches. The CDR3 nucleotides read TGTGCCAGCTCACCAGAGACTAGCGGGGGGGTGTTCTTC. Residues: CASSPETSGGVFF.

The CDR3 region is CASSESSGSLPQHF. DNA of the CDR3: TGCGCCAGCAGTGAGTCGTCAGGGAGCCTGCCCCAGCATTTT. The V gene is TRBV10-2, the J gene TRBJ1-5; D is perhaps TRBD1 (5 bases). Germline V gives CDR1 WSHSY, CDR2 SAAADI. The CDR3 runs 14 residues. V was clipped by 0 bases and J by 9 bases, with 12 bases between them.

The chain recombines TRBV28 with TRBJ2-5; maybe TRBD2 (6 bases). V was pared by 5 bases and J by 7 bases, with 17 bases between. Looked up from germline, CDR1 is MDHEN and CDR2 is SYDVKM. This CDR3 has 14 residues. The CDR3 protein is CASSTPGGALTQYF. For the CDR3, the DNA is TGTGCCAGCAGTACTCCCGGGGGAGCCTTGACCCAGTACTTC.

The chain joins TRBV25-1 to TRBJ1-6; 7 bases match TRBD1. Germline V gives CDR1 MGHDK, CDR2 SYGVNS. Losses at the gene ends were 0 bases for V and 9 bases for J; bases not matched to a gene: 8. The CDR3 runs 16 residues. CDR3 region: CASSEYRDRGISPLHF. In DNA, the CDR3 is TGTGCCAGCAGTGAATATCGGGACAGAGGTATTTCACCCCTCCACTTT.

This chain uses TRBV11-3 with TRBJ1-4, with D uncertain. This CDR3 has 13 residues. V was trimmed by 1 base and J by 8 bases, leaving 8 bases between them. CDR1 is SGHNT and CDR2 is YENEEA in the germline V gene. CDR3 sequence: CASSLGPWEKLFF. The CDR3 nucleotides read TGTGCCAGCAGCTTAGGTCCGTGGGAAAAACTGTTTTTT.

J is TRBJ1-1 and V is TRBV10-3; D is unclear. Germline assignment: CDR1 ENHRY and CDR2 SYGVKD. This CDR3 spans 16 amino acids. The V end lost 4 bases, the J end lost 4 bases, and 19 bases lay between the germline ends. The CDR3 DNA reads TGTGCCATCAGTGGCGGTTTTGAGGGTACAACCACTGAAGCTTTCTTT. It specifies CAISGGFEGTTTEAFF.

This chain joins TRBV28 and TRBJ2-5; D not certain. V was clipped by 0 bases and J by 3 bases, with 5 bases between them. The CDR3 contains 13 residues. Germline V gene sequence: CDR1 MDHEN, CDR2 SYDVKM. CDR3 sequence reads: CASSLWGKETQYF. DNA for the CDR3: TGTGCCAGCAGTTTATGGGGGAAAGAGACCCAGTACTTC.

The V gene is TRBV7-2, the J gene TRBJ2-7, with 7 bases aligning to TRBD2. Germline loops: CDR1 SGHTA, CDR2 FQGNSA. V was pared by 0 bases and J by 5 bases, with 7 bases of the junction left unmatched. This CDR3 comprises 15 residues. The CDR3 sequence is CASSLAGPRGDEQYF. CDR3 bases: TGTGCCAGCAGCTTAGCCGGTCCACGGGGGGACGAGCAGTACTTC.

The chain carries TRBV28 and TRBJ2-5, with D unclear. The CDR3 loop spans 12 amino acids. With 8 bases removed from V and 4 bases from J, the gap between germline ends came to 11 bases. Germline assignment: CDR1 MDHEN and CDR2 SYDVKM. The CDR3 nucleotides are TGTGCCAGCTGTCAGAGGAGAGAGACCCAGTACTTC. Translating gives CASCQRRETQYF.

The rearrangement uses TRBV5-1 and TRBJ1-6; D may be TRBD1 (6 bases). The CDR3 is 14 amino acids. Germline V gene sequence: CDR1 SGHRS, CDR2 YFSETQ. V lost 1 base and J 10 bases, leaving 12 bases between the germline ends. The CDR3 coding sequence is TGCGCCAGCAGCTTGTTGGGGGCCGACTCACCCCTCCACTTT. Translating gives CASSLLGADSPLHF.

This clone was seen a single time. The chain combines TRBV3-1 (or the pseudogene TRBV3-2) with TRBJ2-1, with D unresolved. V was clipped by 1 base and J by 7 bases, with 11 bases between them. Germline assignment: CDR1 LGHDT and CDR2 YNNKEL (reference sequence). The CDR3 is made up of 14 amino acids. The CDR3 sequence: CASSQGRWINEQFF. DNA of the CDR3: TGTGCCAGCAGCCAAGGACGGTGGATTAATGAGCAGTTCTTC.

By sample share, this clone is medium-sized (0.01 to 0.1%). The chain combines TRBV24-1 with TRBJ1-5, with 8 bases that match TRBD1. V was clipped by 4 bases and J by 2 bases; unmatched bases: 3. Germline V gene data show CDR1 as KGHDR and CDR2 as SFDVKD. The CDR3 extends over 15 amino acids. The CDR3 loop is CATSEGGQGNQPQHF. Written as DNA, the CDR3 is TGTGCCACCAGTGAAGGGGGACAGGGCAATCAGCCCCAGCATTTT.

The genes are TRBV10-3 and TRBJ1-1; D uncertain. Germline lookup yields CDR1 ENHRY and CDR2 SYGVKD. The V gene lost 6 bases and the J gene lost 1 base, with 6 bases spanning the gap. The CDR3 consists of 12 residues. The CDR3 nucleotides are TGTGCCATCAGAGGGCAGAACACTGAAGCTTTCTTT. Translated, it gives CAIRGQNTEAFF.

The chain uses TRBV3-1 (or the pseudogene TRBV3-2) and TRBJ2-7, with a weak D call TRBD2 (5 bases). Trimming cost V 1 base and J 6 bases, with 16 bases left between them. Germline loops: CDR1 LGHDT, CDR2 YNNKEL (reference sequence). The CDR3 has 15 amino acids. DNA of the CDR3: TGTGCCAGCAGCCAAGTTCGCGGGCATCCGGGCGAGCAGTACTTC. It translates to CASSQVRGHPGEQYF.

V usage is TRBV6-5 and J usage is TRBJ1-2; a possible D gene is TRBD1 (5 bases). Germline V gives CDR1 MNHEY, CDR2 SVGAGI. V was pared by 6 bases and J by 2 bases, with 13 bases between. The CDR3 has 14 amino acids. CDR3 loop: CASRSRDGNYGYTF. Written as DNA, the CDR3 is TGTGCCAGCAGGTCCCGGGACGGGAACTATGGCTACACCTTC.

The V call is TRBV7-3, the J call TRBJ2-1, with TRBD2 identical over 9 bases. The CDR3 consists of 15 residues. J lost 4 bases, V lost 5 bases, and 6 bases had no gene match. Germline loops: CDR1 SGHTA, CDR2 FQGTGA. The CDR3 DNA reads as TGTGCCAGCAGCCAGACTAGCGGACAATACAATGAGCAGTTCTTC. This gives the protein CASSQTSGQYNEQFF.

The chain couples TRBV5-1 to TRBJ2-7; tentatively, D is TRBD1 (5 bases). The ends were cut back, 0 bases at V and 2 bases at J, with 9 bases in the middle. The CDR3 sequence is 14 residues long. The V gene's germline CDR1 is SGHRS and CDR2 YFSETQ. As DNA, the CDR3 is TGCGCCAGCAGCTTGGAGGGGTACACCTACGAGCAGTACTTC. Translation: CASSLEGYTYEQYF.

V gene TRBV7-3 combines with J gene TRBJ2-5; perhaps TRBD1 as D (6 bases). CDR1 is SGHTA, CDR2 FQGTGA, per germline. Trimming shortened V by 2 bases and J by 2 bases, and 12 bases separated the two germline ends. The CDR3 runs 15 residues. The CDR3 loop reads CASSLQGHRQETQYF. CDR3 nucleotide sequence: TGTGCCAGCAGCTTACAGGGGCACCGACAAGAGACCCAGTACTTC.